These 8 T cell receptor beta chains came from one sample sequenced in a study of OX40 agonist ivuxolimab in advanced cancers. Only in-frame clones appear in the TCRdb table, and some are missing; sequencing was by immunoSEQ multiplex PCR. The profile shows about 40,000 clones, 65% to 90% of them singletons. The source was CD4+ or CD8+ T cells sorted from blood, collected in a trial of the OX40 agonist ivuxolimab. The receptor set was obtained from an adult with an advanced solid tumor such as melanoma, head and neck, liver or kidney cancer.

This chain joins TRBV5-1 and TRBJ2-7; 13 nucleotides line up with TRBD2. The V segment lost 0 bases and the J segment 7 bases; nucleotides outside the gene matches: 7. The CDR3 consists of 16 residues. The germline V gene encodes CDR1 SGHRS and CDR2 YFSETQ. The CDR3 sequence: CASSLAAGLAGTEQYF. In DNA form, the CDR3 reads TGCGCCAGCAGCTTGGCCGCGGGACTAGCGGGAACTGAGCAGTACTTC.

The CDR3 sequence is CASTSDRQYNEQFF. The CDR3 DNA reads as TGTGCCAGCACCTCTGACAGACAGTACAATGAGCAGTTCTTC. This chain links TRBV6-6 with TRBJ2-1; possibly TRBD1 for D (5 bases). Trimming removed 7 bases at V and 4 bases at J, with 14 bases between. Germline V gene lookup returns CDR1 MNHNY and CDR2 SVGAGI (reference sequence). The CDR3 is made up of 14 amino acids.

This sequence joins TRBV6-5 and TRBJ2-5, with no clear D. The DNA end is more similar to TRBJ2-7, so the J call may be wrong. The CDR3 has 12 amino acids. The germline CDR1 and CDR2 sequences are MNHEY and SVGAGI. CDR3 DNA: TGTGCCAGCAGCTCTATATCCTACGAGCAGTACTTC. It specifies CASSSISYEQYF.

The gene calls are TRBV6-4 and TRBJ1-2, with D possibly matching TRBD1 (5 bases). Looked up from germline, CDR1 is MRHNA and CDR2 is SNTAGT. Between the trimmed V and J ends, which lost 2 bases and 8 bases, there was a span of 9 bases. The CDR3 is made up of 12 amino acids. CDR3 DNA: TGTGCCAGCAGTGACGAGGGGCGCGGCTACACCTTC. It is translated as CASSDEGRGYTF.

The V and J genes are TRBV7-9 and TRBJ1-1, with TRBD1 matching over 9 bases. Germline V gene lookup returns CDR1 SEHNR and CDR2 FQNEAQ (reference sequence). The CDR3 is 14 residues long. J lost 4 bases, V lost 5 bases, and 5 bases had no gene match. The CDR3 reads CASSRGQGGTEAFF. In nucleotides, the CDR3 is TGTGCCAGCAGCCGGGGACAGGGTGGCACTGAAGCTTTCTTT.

The chain joins TRBV11-3 to TRBJ2-1; no clear D. The CDR3 covers 15 residues. Germline-derived CDR1 and CDR2 are SGHNT and YENEEA. V lost 0 bases and J 0 bases, leaving 6 bases between the germline ends. DNA of the CDR3: TGTGCCAGCAGCTTAGAAACGGGCTCCTACAATGAGCAGTTCTTC. The encoded protein is CASSLETGSYNEQFF. Using reference TRBV11-3 and TRBJ2-1 for the parts outside the CDR3, the full variable domain is EAGVVQSPRYKIIEKKQPVAFWCNPISGHNTLYWYLQNLGQGPELLIRYENEEAVDDSQLPKDRFSAERLKGVDSTLKIQPAELGDSAVYLCASSLETGSYNEQFFGPGTRLTVL.

The V gene is TRBV9, the J gene TRBJ2-1, with TRBD2 matching over 9 bases. The CDR3 is made up of 17 amino acids. The trim removed 1 base at V and 4 bases at J, leaving 9 bases unmatched. CDR1 and CDR2 (germline): SGDLS, YYNGEE. The CDR3, as DNA: TGTGCCAGCAGCGTAAGCGAGCGGACTAGCGTGTACAATGAGCAGTTCTTC. Its protein product is CASSVSERTSVYNEQFF.

This rearrangement joins TRBV6-1 to TRBJ1-4; D remains ambiguous. Trimming left V 7 bases short and J 5 bases short, with 17 bases between. Germline V gives CDR1 MNHNS, CDR2 SASEGT. The CDR3 is 15 residues long. The CDR3 here is CASKIPGRGNEKLFF. The CDR3 nucleotides are TGTGCCAGCAAGATACCGGGAAGAGGGAATGAAAAACTGTTTTTT.